This T cell receptor beta chain was captured by sequencing in a study of Ad26.COV2.S vaccination and SARS-CoV-2 variants (dated by TCRdb to 2020 to 2022). Turning to the overall study: Vaccine-arm donors came from COV1001, a multicentre, randomized, double-blind, placebo-controlled phase I-IIa trial of Ad26.COV2.S in healthy adults. A total of 32 samples were included in the TCR-sequenced set, comprising around 19 Ad26.COV2.S vaccine recipients, 5 placebo recipients and 8 SARS-CoV-2 convalescent individuals. Trial participants were randomized into five groups of five: low-dose or high-dose Ad26.COV2.S given once or twice, or placebo on both occasions. Investigators remained blinded to trial group allocation during experiments and outcome assessment. TCRbeta repertoire sequencing served as the tool for gauging how specific and how broad the SARS-CoV-2-reactive T cell receptors were following Ad26.COV2.S vaccination. Ad26.COV2.S was given intramuscularly at 5x10^10 or 1x10^11 viral particles, as a single shot or as two shots 56 days apart. What the study reported, not specific to this receptor: Comparable non-spike TCR breadth was observed between vaccine and placebo recipients, consistent with only spike being contained in the vaccine. After vaccination, spike-specific CD8+ and CD4+ T cell responses were reported to show substantial breadth. According to the authors, total T cell responses may have been underestimated by the TCR breadth and depth analyses. The study was not powered for comparison of responses between vaccine doses or regimens. Ad26.COV2.S recipients had higher spike-specific TCR breadth than placebo recipients (P = 0.0014).

The intended sense of this specimen's treatment or condition label: roughly 18 received Ad26.COV2.S at low or high dose, single or two shots; about five received placebo; per-sample allocation not given. Repertoires of vaccine and placebo recipients were sequenced from samples taken on day 63 after the first injection. Cohort 1b enrolled about two dozen adults aged 18-55 years at a single site in Boston, USA, between 29 July and 7 August 2020. Ad26.COV2.S consisted of a replication-incompetent adenovirus type 26 vector by which a prefusion-stabilized SARS-CoV-2 spike protein from the original Wuhan strain was expressed. TCRbeta CDR3 regions were sequenced with the immunoSEQ Assay. After extraction, genomic DNA underwent amplification by bias-controlled multiplex PCR, followed by high-throughput sequencing. In the paper's pipeline: To quantify the absolute abundance of every unique TCRbeta CDR3 region, sequences were collapsed and filtered. T cell fraction was estimated by normalizing TCRbeta template counts to usable DNA, which was measured by amplifying reference genes present in all nucleated cells. Repertoire TCRs were annotated as SARS-CoV-2-specific when V gene, CDR3 amino acid sequence and J gene were exactly matched to a known reactive TCR set. The reference SARS-CoV-2 TCR set was obtained from MIRA and was filtered for enrichment in COVID-19-positive ImmuneCODE repertoires, whereby public or cross-reactive TCRs were removed. Using the MIRA antigens, annotated TCRs were further analysed by specific ORF or by position within an ORF. Depth was the summed frequency of annotated unique rearrangements, while breadth was defined as annotated unique rearrangements over total unique productive rearrangements. TCR breadth was compared between groups using two-sided Wilcoxon rank-sum tests. The table was pulled from immuneACCESS by TCRdb, which kept in-frame rearrangements only. Such tables lose some clones; where checked, under half of the loss comes from unresolved V genes, and the rest has no known cause. V and J calls and clone size follow that table, whereas D and trimming were derived from the DNA. The sample has about 350,000 clones on record, roughly nine tenths of them singletons. 6.4% of the sample goes to the ten largest clones.

Details on this clone: There is no known antigen for this receptor. No base quality values were provided; no much bigger clone lies one nucleotide off.

The CDR3 measures 15 amino acids from cysteine to phenylalanine. The entry retains the CDR3 DNA only, 45 bases that are in frame from base 1. CDR1 and CDR2 were assigned from the germline V gene as MDHEN and SYDVKM. At the junction V is shortened by 3 bases and J by 4 bases, with 14 bases in between. Sequencing was performed on peripheral blood, taken in a trial of Ad26.COV2.S vaccine versus placebo. The rearrangement joined TRBV28 to TRBJ2-3; no D segment can be confidently identified. The receptor was derived from a person between 18 and 65 years old who received the Ad26.COV2.S COVID-19 vaccine or a placebo. The bases read TGTGCCAGCAGTTTTACCGGACCCGGCCCAGATACGCAGTATTTT. This encodes CASSFTGPGPDTQYF.